Below, 32 T cell receptor beta chains from the same sample are listed, as sequenced in a study of cytomegalovirus exposure and HLA in healthy donors. PCR used 60 Vbeta primers and 13 Jbeta primers. Repertoires were generated with immunoSEQ multiplex PCR, while TCRdb's copy carries only in-frame clones and drops some. The sample gives roughly 62,000 clones, 65% to 75% of which show up once; about 4.9% is in the top ten. The source material was PBMCs. Every receptor here comes from a woman aged 25 to 39 in good health and CMV-seronegative.

The rearrangement joins TRBV6-5 to TRBJ1-2; maybe TRBD1 (6 bases). The germline V and J ends were trimmed by 2 bases and 7 bases, with 8 bases remaining between them. The V gene's germline CDR1 is MNHEY and CDR2 SVGAGI. The CDR3 is 12 residues long. The DNA for the CDR3 is TGTGCCAGCAGTTACAGGGGGATTGGCTACACCTTC. Encoded protein: CASSYRGIGYTF.

V is TRBV7-6 and J is TRBJ1-2; unclear D gene. Germline V gene lookup returns CDR1 SGHVS and CDR2 FNYEAQ. V lost 5 bases, J lost 8 bases, and 18 bases lay in between. This CDR3 is built from 14 residues. The CDR3 coding sequence is TGTGCCAGCAGCCGCGTAATACGGGGAGACGGCTACACCTTC. Its protein product is CASSRVIRGDGYTF.

The chain joins TRBV7-9 to TRBJ2-7, with D possibly matching TRBD1 (6 bases). Between the trimmed V and J ends, which lost 5 bases and 8 bases, there was a span of 13 bases. CDR3 size: 12 residues. Germline V gene data show CDR1 as SEHNR and CDR2 as FQNEAQ (reference sequence). The CDR3 protein is CASSNRDNQQYV. The CDR3, as DNA: TGTGCCAGCAGCAACCGGGACAATCAGCAGTACGTC.

The V and J genes are TRBV4-1 and TRBJ2-1; 10 bases align to TRBD2. This CDR3 contains 16 residues. CDR1 and CDR2 from the germline V gene are MGHRA and YSYEKL. J was trimmed by 8 bases and V by 0 bases; bases with no gene match: 7. Here the CDR3 DNA reads TGCGCCAGCAGCCAAGATTGGGCTAGCGGGAGTTATGAGCAGTTCTTC. It encodes CASSQDWASGSYEQFF.

This clone was seen only a few times. The chain uses TRBV18 and TRBJ1-4; D ambiguous. The CDR3 covers 12 residues. The germline CDR1 and CDR2 sequences are KGHSH and LQKENI. V was pared by 4 bases and J by 8 bases, with 8 bases between. Written as DNA, the CDR3 is TGTGCCAGCTCACAATACGGGGAAAAACTGTTTTTT. It is translated as CASSQYGEKLFF.

The table lists this clone with a count of one. The V and J genes are TRBV30 and TRBJ1-2; D might be TRBD1 (5 bases). This CDR3 contains 13 residues. V lost 8 bases and J 8 bases, leaving 21 bases between the germline ends. In germline, CDR1 is GTSNPN, CDR2 SVGIG (reference sequence). CDR3 bases: TGTGCCCGCAGGGAGGGTGGGGGAAGCGGCTACACCTTC. Its protein product is CARREGGGSGYTF.

This clone was seen a handful of times. The chain couples TRBV19 to TRBJ1-1; 8 bases fit TRBD1. This CDR3 is 18 amino acids long. Trimming at V came to 2 bases and at J to 1 base, leaving 12 bases not matched to a gene. Germline V gives CDR1 LNHDA, CDR2 SQIVND (reference sequence). The CDR3 region is CASSISNRGFVRNTEAFF. Here the CDR3 DNA reads TGTGCCAGTAGTATATCCAACAGGGGGTTTGTACGGAACACTGAAGCTTTCTTT.

CDR3 protein: CSVEGGSYSTDTQYF. Written as DNA, the CDR3 is TGCAGCGTTGAAGGCGGTAGCTATAGCACAGATACGCAGTATTTT. The chain joins TRBV29-1 to TRBJ2-3, with D hard to call. The CDR3 is made up of 15 amino acids. With 1 base removed from V and 0 bases from J, the gap between germline ends came to 11 bases. Per germline, CDR1 SQVTM and CDR2 ANQGSEA.

This clone was detected only a few times. The chain links TRBV27 to TRBJ2-5; 8 positions agree with TRBD1. This CDR3 has 13 residues. Germline assignment: CDR1 MNHEY and CDR2 SMNVEV (reference sequence). Trimming removed 6 bases from V and 5 bases from J; junction bases left unmatched: 5. The CDR3 sequence: CASSSRGRETQYF. DNA of the CDR3: TGTGCCAGCAGCTCCAGGGGGCGGGAGACCCAGTACTTC.

The chain recombines TRBV5-1 with TRBJ2-2; TRBD1 is a possible D gene (6 bases). Between the trimmed V and J ends, which lost 4 bases and 7 bases, there was a span of 17 bases. Per germline, CDR1 SGHRS and CDR2 YFSETQ. The CDR3 sequence is 15 residues long. DNA of the CDR3: TGCGCCAGCAGCCCCGGGCAGGGGTATTTCGGGGAGCTGTTTTTT. This codes for CASSPGQGYFGELFF.

The V gene is TRBV18, the J gene TRBJ2-1; D possibly corresponds to TRBD2 (7 bases). This CDR3 has 20 amino acids. The germline CDR1 and CDR2 sequences are KGHSH and LQKENI. The germline V and J ends were trimmed by 4 bases and 5 bases, with 30 bases remaining between them. The CDR3 loop is CASSLHGGIGYRDQDNEQFF. CDR3 in DNA: TGTGCCAGCTCACTACACGGGGGGATCGGATACAGGGATCAGGACAATGAGCAGTTCTTC.

This clone came up a few times. The gene calls are TRBV15 and TRBJ2-1, with D possibly TRBD2 on 5 matching bases. CDR1 is LNHNV, CDR2 YYDKDF, per germline (reference sequence). The V end lost 8 bases, the J end lost 0 bases, and 14 bases lay between the germline ends. The CDR3 totals 15 residues. The CDR3 DNA reads as TGTGCCACCTGGAGTGCGGACTCCTCCTACAATGAGCAGTTCTTC. Encoded protein: CATWSADSSYNEQFF.

The V call is TRBV6-1, the J call TRBJ2-5; possible D gene TRBD2, 5 bases. Trimming left V 7 bases short and J 5 bases short, with 14 bases between. Germline CDR1 and CDR2: MNHNS and SASEGT. This CDR3 spans 13 amino acids. Here the CDR3 reads CASTERGRETQYF. The CDR3 DNA reads TGTGCCAGCACCGAACGGGGAAGGGAGACCCAGTACTTC.

The chain recombines TRBV11-2 with TRBJ2-5, with TRBD2 as a possible D gene (6 bases). V was cut by 1 base and J by 4 bases, with 13 bases left in between. The CDR3 loop spans 15 amino acids. CDR1 and CDR2 from the germline V gene are SGHAT and FQNNGV. CDR3 DNA sequence: TGTGCCAGCAGCTTAGCGCGCGGGGTCGGAGAGACCCAGTACTTC. The encoded protein is CASSLARGVGETQYF.

This clone has a handful of counts. The V gene is TRBV19, the J gene TRBJ1-2; D not resolved. CDR3 length equals 14 residues. V was cut by 5 bases and J by 4 bases, with 14 bases left in between. Germline CDR1 reads LNHDA; CDR2 reads SQIVND (reference sequence). As DNA, the CDR3 is TGTGCCAGTAGTTTCCTGGCGGAAGTCTATGGCTACACCTTC. It yields the protein CASSFLAEVYGYTF.

The rearrangement joins TRBV5-4 to TRBJ1-2, with D perhaps matching TRBD1 (6 bases). From germline, CDR1 is SGHNT and CDR2 YYREEE (reference sequence). Trimming cost V 0 bases and J 1 base, with 10 bases left between them. The CDR3 spans 15 residues. CDR3 amino acids: CASSLGGQINYGYTF. The CDR3 DNA reads TGTGCCAGCAGCTTGGGGGGACAAATTAACTATGGCTACACCTTC.

This chain uses TRBV28 with TRBJ2-7; 11 bases are a match to TRBD2. Germline assignment: CDR1 MDHEN and CDR2 SYDVKM. The V and J ends lost 3 bases and 3 bases, in that order; junction bases with no gene match: 4. The CDR3 extends over 15 amino acids. CDR3 nucleotides: TGTGCCAGCAGTTTGTTTCTAGCGGGAGGCTACGAGCAGTACTTC. It codes for CASSLFLAGGYEQYF.

The chain carries TRBV27 and TRBJ2-7; D possibly corresponds to TRBD1 (6 bases). The CDR3 runs to 17 residues. V dropped 4 bases and J dropped 4 bases, with 23 bases sitting between them. CDR1 is MNHEY and CDR2 is SMNVEV in the germline V gene (reference sequence). CDR3 amino acids: CASSSVSTRGQIYEQYV. Written as DNA, the CDR3 is TGTGCCAGCAGTTCTGTTTCAACCAGGGGACAAATATACGAGCAGTACGTC.

The J gene is TRBJ2-1, the V gene TRBV5-1; TRBD1 matches at 9 bases. This CDR3 contains 15 residues. V dropped 4 bases and J dropped 3; count of bases not matched to a gene: 5. Germline CDR1 SGHRS, CDR2 YFSETQ. This CDR3 reads CASSAGQGSYNEQFF. The CDR3 DNA reads as TGCGCCAGCAGCGCTGGACAGGGGAGCTACAATGAGCAGTTCTTC.

The chain links TRBV28 to TRBJ2-7; unclear D gene. The CDR3 is made up of 15 amino acids. From germline, CDR1 is MDHEN and CDR2 SYDVKM. Trimming took 2 bases from V and 0 from J, leaving 11 bases between them. CDR3 amino acids: CASSLAPIASYEQYF. CDR3 DNA: TGTGCCAGCAGTTTAGCCCCCATAGCCTCCTACGAGCAGTACTTC.

V is TRBV7-9 and J is TRBJ2-7; possibly TRBD2 for D (6 bases). The CDR3 contains 14 residues. Germline values: CDR1 SEHNR, CDR2 FQNEAQ (reference sequence). Trimming removed 10 bases at V and 2 bases at J, with 18 bases between. DNA of the CDR3: TGTGCCATCGGAGCCGAGCGGGCTCCCTACGAGCAGTACTTC. The encoded protein is CAIGAERAPYEQYF.

V usage is TRBV28 and J usage is TRBJ1-1, with 8 bases lining up with TRBD1. Trimming removed 6 bases from V and 4 bases from J; junction bases left unmatched: 13. Germline assignment: CDR1 MDHEN and CDR2 SYDVKM. The CDR3 has 16 residues. The CDR3 loop reads CASSHQGALRVTEAFF. CDR3 sequence (DNA): TGTGCCAGCAGCCACCAGGGGGCGTTACGGGTCACTGAAGCTTTCTTT.

There are a few counts of this clone. The rearrangement links TRBV23-1 to TRBJ2-5; 9 positions match TRBD1. TRBV23-1 has ORF status, its function being uncertain. The V segment lost 0 bases and the J segment 4 bases; nucleotides outside the gene matches: 6. CDR3 length: 16 amino acids. CDR3 sequence (DNA): TGCGCCAGCAGTCAATCCTACAGGGGGCGAGGAGAGACCCAGTACTTC. It translates to CASSQSYRGRGETQYF.

This clone has a handful of counts. The V and J genes are TRBV7-6 and TRBJ2-3; D might be TRBD1 (6 bases). Germline V gene sequence: CDR1 SGHVS, CDR2 FNYEAQ. Deletions cut 7 bases from V and 1 base from J, with 12 bases between. The CDR3 consists of 14 residues. CDR3 sequence (DNA): TGTGCCAGCACCAGGGGAAGCGGCACAGATACGCAGTATTTT. It encodes CASTRGSGTDTQYF.

This clone was found a few times. V gene TRBV6-1 combines with J gene TRBJ1-5, with D possibly matching TRBD1 (5 bases). This CDR3 comprises 16 residues. Per the germline V gene, CDR1 is MNHNS and CDR2 is SASEGT. The V end was cut by 0 bases, the J end by 6 bases, with 15 bases between. CDR3 region: CASSEAFGGSPQPQHF. The DNA for the CDR3 is TGTGCCAGCAGTGAAGCGTTCGGGGGATCCCCTCAGCCCCAGCATTTT.

This clone turned up a few times. The chain has TRBV7-2 and TRBJ2-7; D is possibly TRBD1 (5 bases). V was trimmed by 5 bases and J by 2 bases, leaving 10 bases between them. The CDR3 spans 13 residues. Germline lookup yields CDR1 SGHTA and CDR2 FQGNSA. This CDR3 is CASSTDKAYEQYV. Here the CDR3 DNA reads TGTGCCAGCAGCACGGACAAAGCCTACGAGCAGTACGTC.

This rearrangement joins TRBV28 to TRBJ1-5, with a tentative D call TRBD1 (5 bases). CDR1 and CDR2 (germline): MDHEN, SYDVKM. The V end lost 6 bases, the J end lost 1 base, and 10 bases lay between the germline ends. This CDR3 contains 14 residues. The DNA of the CDR3 is TGTGCCAGCAGGGGGGGAGGGAGCAATCAGCCCCAGCATTTT. Its protein is CASRGGGSNQPQHF. Using reference TRBV28 and TRBJ1-5 for the parts outside the CDR3, the full variable domain is DVKVTQSSRYLVKRTGEKVFLECVQDMDHENMFWYRQDPGLGLRLIYFSYDVKMKEKGDIPEGYSVSREKKERFSLILESASTNQTSMYLCASRGGGSNQPQHFGDGTRLSIL.

The rearrangement links TRBV7-9 to TRBJ2-5; 11 bases map to TRBD2. The J call is uncertain, as TRBJ2-7 better fits the DNA end. Germline CDR1 reads SEHNR; CDR2 reads FQNEAQ (reference sequence). The CDR3 is made up of 16 amino acids. The CDR3: CASSLRGTSGTYEQYF. The CDR3, as DNA: TGTGCCAGCAGCTTGCGAGGGACTAGCGGAACCTACGAGCAGTACTTC.

J is TRBJ2-3 and V is TRBV19; TRBD1 might be the D (6 bases). CDR3 size: 11 residues. The V end was cut by 7 bases, the J end by 5 bases, with 7 bases between. Germline CDR1 and CDR2: LNHDA and SQIVND (reference sequence). This CDR3 reads CASKGGDTQYF. CDR3 DNA sequence: TGTGCCAGTAAAGGGGGAGATACGCAGTATTTT.

CDR3 bases: TGTGCCAGTAGTATAGATTGGACAGGTCGAGCGATGGAGACCCAGTACTTC. Encoded protein: CASSIDWTGRAMETQYF. The rearrangement uses TRBV19 and TRBJ2-5, with TRBD1 identical over 7 bases. The germline CDR1 and CDR2 sequences are LNHDA and SQIVND (reference sequence). Unmatched junction bases numbered 12, after V lost 0 bases and J lost 5 bases. This CDR3 comprises 17 residues.

This chain uses TRBV25-1 with TRBJ2-1; TRBD2 is a possible D gene (7 bases). The V end lost 3 bases, the J end lost 8 bases, and 17 bases lay between the germline ends. Looked up from germline, CDR1 is MGHDK and CDR2 is SYGVNS. The CDR3 covers 15 residues. The CDR3 sequence: CASSDGAAGADEQFF. The CDR3 DNA follows: TGTGCCAGCAGTGATGGGGCGGCGGGGGCGGATGAGCAGTTCTTC.

The chain employs TRBV7-9 and TRBJ1-4; TRBD1 aligns across 10 bases. This CDR3 region has 15 residues. V shed 6 bases, J shed 5 bases, and the junction held 6 bases outside the gene matches. Germline CDR1 and CDR2: SEHNR and FQNEAQ (reference sequence). The CDR3 DNA reads TGTGCCAGCAGTTACGACAGGGGGCACAATGAAAAACTGTTTTTT. It encodes CASSYDRGHNEKLFF.